This is a list of T cell receptor beta chains from one sample in a study of neurological immune-mediated disorders. A single record per CDR3 protein comes from TCRdb applying MiXCR to the 5' RACE reads. The repertoire holds about 74,000 distinct CDR3 sequences, with 4% to 6% as singletons. What was sequenced was PBMCs. The origin of the receptors is a man aged 18 to 29 with multiple sclerosis. CDR3s include the opening cysteine and the closing phenylalanine or tryptophan. Each record gives: CDR3 DNA, CDR3 protein, V gene, J gene, clone size, D gene. A D gene is named only where the DNA matches it firmly. The size field reads how often the clone was seen (once, few, many) or a class if it is expanded.

CDR3 DNA: TGCGCCAGCAGCCCTTCAGGGGGAGGGGGCGACGGGTCACCCCTCCACTTT
CDR3 protein: CASSPSGGGGDGSPLHF
V gene: TRBV5-1
J gene: TRBJ1-6
clone size: many
D gene: TRBD1

CDR3 DNA: TGCAGCGCCACTAGCGGGGGGGATATTTACAATGAGCAGTTCTTC
CDR3 protein: CSATSGGDIYNEQFF
V gene: TRBV20-1
J gene: TRBJ2-1
clone size: many
D gene: TRBD2

CDR3 DNA: TGCAGTGGTGTCAGAAACTACGAGCAGTACTTC
CDR3 protein: CSGVRNYEQYF
V gene: TRBV20-1
J gene: TRBJ2-7
clone size: many
D gene: NA

CDR3 DNA: TGTGCCAGCAGTTTACCCCCCCAGGGGGCTGGAGATACGCAGTATTTT
CDR3 protein: CASSLPPQGAGDTQYF
V gene: TRBV27
J gene: TRBJ2-3
clone size: many
D gene: TRBD1

CDR3 DNA: TGCAGCACCTTGGGACCGAATGAAAAACTGTTTTTT
CDR3 protein: CSTLGPNEKLFF
V gene: TRBV29-1
J gene: TRBJ1-4
clone size: many
D gene: NA

CDR3 DNA: TGTGCCAGCAGCCTCCGACTAGCGGGAGGAACCGGGGAGCTGTTTTTT
CDR3 protein: CASSLRLAGGTGELFF
V gene: TRBV9
J gene: TRBJ2-2
clone size: many
D gene: TRBD2

CDR3 DNA: TGTGCCAGCAGCTTAGCGGGTGAGCAGTTCTTC
CDR3 protein: CASSLAGEQFF
V gene: TRBV7-9
J gene: TRBJ2-1
clone size: many
D gene: NA

CDR3 DNA: TGTGCCAGCTGCAGGGGGCGGAACACCGGGGAGCTGTTTTTT
CDR3 protein: CASCRGRNTGELFF
V gene: TRBV6-5
J gene: TRBJ2-2
clone size: many
D gene: TRBD1

CDR3 DNA: TGTGCCAGCAGCTTGCAAGGGTTGAATGAAAAACTGTTTTTT
CDR3 protein: CASSLQGLNEKLFF
V gene: TRBV5-6
J gene: TRBJ1-4
clone size: many
D gene: NA

CDR3 DNA: TGCAGTGCTAGGACTAGCTTGGGAGGAGAGACCCAGTACTTC
CDR3 protein: CSARTSLGGETQYF
V gene: TRBV20-1
J gene: TRBJ2-5
clone size: many
D gene: TRBD2

CDR3 DNA: TGTGCCAGCAGTTTCCAACTAGCGGTGAGCTCCTACAATGAGCAGTTCTTC
CDR3 protein: CASSFQLAVSSYNEQFF
V gene: TRBV27
J gene: TRBJ2-1
clone size: many
D gene: TRBD2

CDR3 DNA: TGTGCCAGCAGCCAGACAGGAAACTCCTATAATTCACCCCTCCACTTT
CDR3 protein: CASSQTGNSYNSPLHF
V gene: TRBV7-2
J gene: TRBJ1-6
clone size: many
D gene: NA

CDR3 DNA: TGTGCCAGCAGCCCCGACAGGGTCTTAGATACGCAGTATTTT
CDR3 protein: CASSPDRVLDTQYF
V gene: TRBV7-2
J gene: TRBJ2-3
clone size: many
D gene: TRBD1

CDR3 DNA: TGCAGTGCAGCCGTCGGTGAATCCTACAATGAGCAGTTCTTC
CDR3 protein: CSAAVGESYNEQFF
V gene: TRBV20-1
J gene: TRBJ2-1
clone size: many
D gene: NA

CDR3 DNA: TGTGCCAGCAGCAGACTGGGACAGACCACAGATACGCAGTATTTT
CDR3 protein: CASSRLGQTTDTQYF
V gene: TRBV5-5
J gene: TRBJ2-3
clone size: medium-sized
D gene: TRBD1

CDR3 DNA: TGCAGTGCTAGCCTTGGGACAGGGGGTAGAGATACGCAGTATTTT
CDR3 protein: CSASLGTGGRDTQYF
V gene: TRBV20-1
J gene: TRBJ2-3
clone size: many
D gene: TRBD1

CDR3 DNA: TGTGCCAGCGGGGAGCGCTACAATGAGCAGTTCTTC
CDR3 protein: CASGERYNEQFF
V gene: TRBV6-5
J gene: TRBJ2-1
clone size: many
D gene: NA

CDR3 DNA: TGCGCCAGCAGCGCATCAGGGACGGCGGATGGCTACACCTTC
CDR3 protein: CASSASGTADGYTF
V gene: TRBV5-1
J gene: TRBJ1-2
clone size: many
D gene: NA

CDR3 DNA: TGTGCCAGCTCACCGCGGGGGACCTCTGGGGAGCAGTACTTC
CDR3 protein: CASSPRGTSGEQYF
V gene: TRBV18
J gene: TRBJ2-7
clone size: many
D gene: TRBD2

CDR3 DNA: TGTGCCAGCAGAGGACAGGGTGGGACCTACGAGCAGTACTTC
CDR3 protein: CASRGQGGTYEQYF
V gene: TRBV12-3/TRBV12-4
J gene: TRBJ2-7
clone size: many
D gene: TRBD1

CDR3 DNA: TGTGCCACCAGCAGAGATCAGGGCTGGGATGAAAAACTGTTTTTT
CDR3 protein: CATSRDQGWDEKLFF
V gene: TRBV15
J gene: TRBJ1-4
clone size: many
D gene: NA

CDR3 DNA: TGCAGTGCTAGTCGATCGACGGGCACCGGGGAGCTGTTTTTT
CDR3 protein: CSASRSTGTGELFF
V gene: TRBV20-1
J gene: TRBJ2-2
clone size: many
D gene: NA

CDR3 DNA: TGTGCCAGCAGCCAATCTTGGGGTACCGGGGAGCTGTTTTTT
CDR3 protein: CASSQSWGTGELFF
V gene: TRBV7-6
J gene: TRBJ2-2
clone size: many
D gene: NA

CDR3 DNA: TGTGCCAGTAGTCCTCTTACCGGCGAGCAGTACTTC
CDR3 protein: CASSPLTGEQYF
V gene: TRBV19
J gene: TRBJ2-7
clone size: many
D gene: NA

CDR3 DNA: TGTGCCAGCAGGCAGAGACAGGGAGGGGGCTACACCTTC
CDR3 protein: CASRQRQGGGYTF
V gene: TRBV6-6
J gene: TRBJ1-2
clone size: many
D gene: TRBD1

CDR3 DNA: TGCAGTGCTAGAGATCTTATGCACGAGCAGTACTTC
CDR3 protein: CSARDLMHEQYF
V gene: TRBV20-1
J gene: TRBJ2-7
clone size: many
D gene: NA

CDR3 DNA: TGTGCCAGCAGCCAAGAGGGACGCCGATCTGCCTACACCTTC
CDR3 protein: CASSQEGRRSAYTF
V gene: TRBV3-1
J gene: TRBJ1-2
clone size: many
D gene: NA

CDR3 DNA: TGCAGTGCTTCGACTAGCGCTGGAGATACGCAGTATTTT
CDR3 protein: CSASTSAGDTQYF
V gene: TRBV20-1
J gene: TRBJ2-3
clone size: many
D gene: TRBD2

CDR3 DNA: TGTGCCAGCAGTTACCTGGGGCAAAATCAGCCCCAGCATTTT
CDR3 protein: CASSYLGQNQPQHF
V gene: TRBV6-2/TRBV6-3
J gene: TRBJ1-5
clone size: many
D gene: NA

CDR3 DNA: TGCGCCAGCAGCTTGGCAGGAACGAGAGATACGCAGTATTTT
CDR3 protein: CASSLAGTRDTQYF
V gene: TRBV5-1
J gene: TRBJ2-3
clone size: many
D gene: NA

CDR3 DNA: TGTGCCAGCAGCCAAATTATAGGGACTAATTTATACGAGCAGTACTTC
CDR3 protein: CASSQIIGTNLYEQYF
V gene: TRBV14
J gene: TRBJ2-7
clone size: many
D gene: TRBD2